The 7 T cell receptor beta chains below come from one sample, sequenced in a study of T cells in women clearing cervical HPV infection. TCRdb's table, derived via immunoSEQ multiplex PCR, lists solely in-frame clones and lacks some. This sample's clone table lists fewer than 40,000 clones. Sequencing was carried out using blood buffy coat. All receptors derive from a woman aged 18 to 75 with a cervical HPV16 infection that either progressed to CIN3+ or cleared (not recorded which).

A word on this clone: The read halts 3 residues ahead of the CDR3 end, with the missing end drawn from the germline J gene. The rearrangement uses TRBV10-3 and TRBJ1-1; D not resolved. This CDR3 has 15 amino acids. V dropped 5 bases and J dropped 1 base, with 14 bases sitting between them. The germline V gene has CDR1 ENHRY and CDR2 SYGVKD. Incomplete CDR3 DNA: TGTGCCATCAGTAACCCCGATTCAGGGAACACTGAA. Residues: CAISNPDSGNTE. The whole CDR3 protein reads CAISNPDSGNTEAFF.

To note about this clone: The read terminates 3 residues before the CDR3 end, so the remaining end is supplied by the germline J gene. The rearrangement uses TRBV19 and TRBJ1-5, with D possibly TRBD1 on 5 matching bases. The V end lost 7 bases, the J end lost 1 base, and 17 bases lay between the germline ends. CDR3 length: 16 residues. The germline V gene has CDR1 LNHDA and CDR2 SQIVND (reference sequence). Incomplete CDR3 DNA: TGTGCCAGTACTAATCCCACCAGGGAGAGCAATCAGCCC. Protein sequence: CASTNPTRESNQP. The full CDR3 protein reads CASTNPTRESNQPQHF.

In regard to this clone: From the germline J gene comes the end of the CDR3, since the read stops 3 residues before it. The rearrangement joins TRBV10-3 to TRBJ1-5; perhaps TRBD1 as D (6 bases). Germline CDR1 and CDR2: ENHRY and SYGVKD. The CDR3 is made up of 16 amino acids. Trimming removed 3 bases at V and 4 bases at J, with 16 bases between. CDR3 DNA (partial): TGTGCCATCAGTGACTTTGTGGGAAGGGGGAATCAGCCC. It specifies CAISDFVGRGNQP. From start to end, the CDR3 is CAISDFVGRGNQPQHF.

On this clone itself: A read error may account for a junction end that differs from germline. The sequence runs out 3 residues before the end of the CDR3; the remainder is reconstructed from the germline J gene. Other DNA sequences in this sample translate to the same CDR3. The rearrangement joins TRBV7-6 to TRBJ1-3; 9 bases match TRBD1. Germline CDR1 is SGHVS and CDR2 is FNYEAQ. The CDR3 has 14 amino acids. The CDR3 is CASSPPGQGNTIYF. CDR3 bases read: TGTGCCAGCAGCCCACCGGGACAGGGAAACACA.

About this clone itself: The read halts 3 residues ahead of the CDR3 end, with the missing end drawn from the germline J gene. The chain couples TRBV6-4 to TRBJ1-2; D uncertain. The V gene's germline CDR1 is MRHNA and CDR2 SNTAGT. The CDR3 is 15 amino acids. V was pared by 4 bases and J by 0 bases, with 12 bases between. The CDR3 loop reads CASSVTAFTNYGYTF. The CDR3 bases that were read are TGTGCCAGCAGTGTAACAGCATTTACTAACTATGGC.

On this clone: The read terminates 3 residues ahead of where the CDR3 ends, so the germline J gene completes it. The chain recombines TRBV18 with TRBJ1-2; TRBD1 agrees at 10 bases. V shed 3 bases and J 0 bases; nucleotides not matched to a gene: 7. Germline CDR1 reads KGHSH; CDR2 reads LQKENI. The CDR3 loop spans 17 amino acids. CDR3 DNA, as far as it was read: TGTGCCAGCTCACCCCCCGGGACAGGGGAAGCTAACTATGGC. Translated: CASSPPGTGEANYG. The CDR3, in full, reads CASSPPGTGEANYGYTF.

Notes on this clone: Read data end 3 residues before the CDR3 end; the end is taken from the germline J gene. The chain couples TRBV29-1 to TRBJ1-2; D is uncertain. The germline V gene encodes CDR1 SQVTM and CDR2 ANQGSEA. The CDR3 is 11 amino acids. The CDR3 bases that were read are TGCAGCGTTGAGACGGCGGGAGAC. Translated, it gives CSVETAGD. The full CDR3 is CSVETAGDYTF.